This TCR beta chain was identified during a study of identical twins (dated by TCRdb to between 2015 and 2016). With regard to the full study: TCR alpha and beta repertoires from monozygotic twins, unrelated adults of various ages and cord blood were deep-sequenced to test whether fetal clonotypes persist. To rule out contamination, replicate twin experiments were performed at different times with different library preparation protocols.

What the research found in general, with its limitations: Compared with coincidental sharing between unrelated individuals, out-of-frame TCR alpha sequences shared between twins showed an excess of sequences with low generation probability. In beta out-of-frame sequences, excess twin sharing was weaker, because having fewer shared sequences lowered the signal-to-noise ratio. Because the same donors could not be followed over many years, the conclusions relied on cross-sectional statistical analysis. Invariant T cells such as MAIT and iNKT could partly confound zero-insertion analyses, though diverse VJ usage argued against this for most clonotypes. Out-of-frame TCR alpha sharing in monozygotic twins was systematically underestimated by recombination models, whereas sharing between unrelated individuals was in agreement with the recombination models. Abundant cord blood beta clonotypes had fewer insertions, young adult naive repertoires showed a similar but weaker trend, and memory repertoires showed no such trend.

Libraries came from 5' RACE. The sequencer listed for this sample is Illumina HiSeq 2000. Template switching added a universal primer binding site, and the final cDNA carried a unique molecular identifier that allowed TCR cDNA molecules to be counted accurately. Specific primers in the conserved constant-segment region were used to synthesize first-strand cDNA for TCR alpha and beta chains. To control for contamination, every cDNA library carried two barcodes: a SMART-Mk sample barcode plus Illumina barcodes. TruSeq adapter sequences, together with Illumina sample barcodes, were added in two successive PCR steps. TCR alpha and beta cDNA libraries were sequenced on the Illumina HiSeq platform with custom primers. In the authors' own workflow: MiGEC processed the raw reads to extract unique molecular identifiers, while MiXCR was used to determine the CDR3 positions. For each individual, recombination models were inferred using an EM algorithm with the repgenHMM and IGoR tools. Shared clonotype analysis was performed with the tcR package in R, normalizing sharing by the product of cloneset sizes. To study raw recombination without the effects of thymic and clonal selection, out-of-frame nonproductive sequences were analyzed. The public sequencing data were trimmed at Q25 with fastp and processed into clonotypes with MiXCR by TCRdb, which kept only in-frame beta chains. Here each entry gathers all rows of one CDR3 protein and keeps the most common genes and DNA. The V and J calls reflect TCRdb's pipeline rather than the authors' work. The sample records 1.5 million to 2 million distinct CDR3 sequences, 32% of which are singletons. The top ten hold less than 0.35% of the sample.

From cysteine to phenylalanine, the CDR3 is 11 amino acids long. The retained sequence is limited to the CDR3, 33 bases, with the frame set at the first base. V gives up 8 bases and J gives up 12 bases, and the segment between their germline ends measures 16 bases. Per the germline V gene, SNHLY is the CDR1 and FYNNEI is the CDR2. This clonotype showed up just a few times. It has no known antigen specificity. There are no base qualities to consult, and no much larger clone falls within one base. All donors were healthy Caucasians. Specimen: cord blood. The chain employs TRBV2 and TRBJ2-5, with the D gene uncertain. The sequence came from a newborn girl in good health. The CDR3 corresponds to CASSRSGIKYF. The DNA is TGTGCCAGCTCCCGGTCAGGTATCAAGTACTTC.